These 17 T cell receptor beta chains share one sample of origin, sequenced in a study of blood T cell repertoires in COVID-19. Only in-frame clones appear in the TCRdb table, and some are missing; sequencing was by immunoSEQ multiplex PCR. Of about 420,000 clones listed, around 90% are singletons. Sequencing was performed on peripheral blood. These receptors were collected from a man younger than 30 with COVID-19, enrolled during active disease.

This clone occurred once. CDR3 residues: CASSTLRGGEQFF. The CDR3, as DNA: TGTGCCAGCAGCACCTTGCGAGGTGGTGAGCAGTTCTTC. The chain links TRBV9 to TRBJ2-1; D gene unclear. V was shortened by 4 bases and J by 9 bases, with 14 bases between the two germline ends. This CDR3 is 13 amino acids long. Germline CDR1 and CDR2: SGDLS and YYNGEE.

The chain carries TRBV5-4 and TRBJ2-7, with 9 bases fitting TRBD2. The CDR3 covers 15 residues. CDR1 and CDR2 from the germline V gene are SGHNT and YYREEE (reference sequence). The V and J ends lost 1 base and 1 base, in that order; junction bases with no gene match: 3. DNA for the CDR3: TGTGCCAGCAGCTTGAGGCGGGAGGGTTCCTACGAGCAGTACTTC. Translated, it gives CASSLRREGSYEQYF.

The chain couples TRBV19 to TRBJ1-3; no clear D gene. V was pared by 5 bases and J by 1 base, with 9 bases between. Germline CDR1 reads LNHDA; CDR2 reads SQIVND (reference sequence). CDR3 size: 14 residues. Here the CDR3 reads CASSGGDSGNTIYF. CDR3 bases: TGTGCCAGTAGTGGCGGAGATTCTGGAAACACCATATATTTT.

The CDR3 coding sequence is TGTGCCAGCAGTCCCAGGGGGTTGTGGAATGAGCAGTTCTTC. Amino acids: CASSPRGLWNEQFF. The J gene is TRBJ2-1, the V gene TRBV6-5; 7 bases match TRBD1. CDR1 is MNHEY, CDR2 SVGAGI, per germline. This CDR3 spans 14 amino acids. The J segment lost 7 bases and the V segment lost 5 bases, leaving 8 bases of the junction unmatched.

V gene TRBV25-1 combines with J gene TRBJ2-1; 13 bases line up with TRBD2. Germline CDR1 is MGHDK and CDR2 is SYGVNS. Germline trimming cut 10 bases from V and 9 bases from J; bases unmatched to any gene: 6. This CDR3 spans 13 amino acids. The chain's CDR3 is CAIGTSGKVEQFF. The CDR3 region has the DNA TGTGCCATCGGGACTAGCGGGAAGGTTGAGCAGTTCTTC.

V usage is TRBV7-9 and J usage is TRBJ1-1; D may be TRBD1 (5 bases). Germline assignment: CDR1 SEHNR and CDR2 FQNEAQ (reference sequence). The CDR3 extends over 14 amino acids. V lost 8 bases to trimming and J lost 1 base, with 14 bases between them. The CDR3 nucleotides are TGTGCCAGCCGCGAATTCGACAGGAACACTGAAGCTTTCTTT. This translates into CASREFDRNTEAFF.

The V and J genes are TRBV19 and TRBJ1-2, with D tentatively TRBD1 (6 bases). The germline V gene has CDR1 LNHDA and CDR2 SQIVND (reference sequence). The CDR3 runs 14 residues. The V gene lost 6 bases and the J gene lost 2 bases, with 13 bases spanning the gap. Here the CDR3 DNA reads TGTGCCAGTAGCTGGGGGGGCCGCAACTATGGCTACACCTTC. Translation: CASSWGGRNYGYTF.

The chain has TRBV7-9 and TRBJ1-1, with a weak D call TRBD1 (6 bases). This CDR3 is 14 amino acids long. The germline V gene has CDR1 SEHNR and CDR2 FQNEAQ (reference sequence). Trimming stripped 5 bases from V and 1 base from J, with 11 bases between. The CDR3 spells CASSPLTGNTEAFF. As DNA, the CDR3 is TGTGCCAGCAGCCCCCTGACAGGGAACACTGAAGCTTTCTTT.

The chain couples TRBV28 to TRBJ1-1; a weak D match, TRBD1 (5 bases). Germline values: CDR1 MDHEN, CDR2 SYDVKM. V was cut by 5 bases and J by 5 bases, with 18 bases left in between. This CDR3 is 15 amino acids long. The CDR3 spells CASSPQGGVYTEAFF. The CDR3 bases are TGTGCCAGCAGTCCACAAGGAGGGGTTTATACTGAAGCTTTCTTT.

This chain uses TRBV27 with TRBJ2-7; TRBD2 matches 7 bases. The V and J ends lost 5 bases and 6 bases, in that order; junction bases with no gene match: 13. Germline loops: CDR1 MNHEY, CDR2 SMNVEV (reference sequence). This CDR3 is built from 15 residues. CDR3 sequence reads: CASSPPLATFSEQYF. In DNA form, the CDR3 reads TGTGCCAGCAGTCCCCCACTAGCGACGTTCTCCGAGCAGTACTTC.

This chain links TRBV3-1 (or the pseudogene TRBV3-2) with TRBJ2-2; a weak D match, TRBD1 (5 bases). This CDR3 has 14 residues. Trimming stripped 4 bases from V and 1 base from J, with 7 bases between. Germline CDR1 and CDR2: LGHDT and YNNKEL (reference sequence). The DNA of the CDR3 is TGTGCCAGCAGCCCCAGGGTGAACACCGGGGAGCTGTTTTTT. Amino acid sequence: CASSPRVNTGELFF.

The V gene is TRBV7-9, the J gene TRBJ1-4; the D gene is possibly TRBD1 (5 bases). The CDR3 has 14 residues. The V and J ends lost 5 bases and 8 bases respectively, with 15 bases between them. In germline, CDR1 is SEHNR, CDR2 FQNEAQ (reference sequence). The DNA for the CDR3 is TGTGCCAGCAGCCTCGCAGGGTTTAACGAAAAACTGTTTTTT. Protein product: CASSLAGFNEKLFF.

V is TRBV11-2 and J is TRBJ2-6; possible D gene TRBD1, 5 bases. V lost 1 base, J lost 3 bases, and 7 bases lay in between. The germline CDR1 and CDR2 sequences are SGHAT and FQNNGV. CDR3 length equals 15 residues. DNA of the CDR3: TGTGCCAGCAGCTTAGTCAGGGTTGGGGCCAACGTCCTGACTTTC. This translates into CASSLVRVGANVLTF. Complete variable domain (other parts from reference TRBV11-2 and TRBJ2-6): EAGVAQSPRYKIIEKRQSVAFWCNPISGHATLYWYQQILGQGPKLLIQFQNNGVVDDSQLPKDRFSAERLKGVDSTLKIQPAKLEDSAVYLCASSLVRVGANVLTFGAGSRLTVL.

The V call is TRBV3-1 (or the pseudogene TRBV3-2), the J call TRBJ1-2, with TRBD1 identical over 8 bases. This CDR3 has 15 amino acids. Germline values: CDR1 LGHDT, CDR2 YNNKEL (reference sequence). V trimming: 4 bases; J trimming: 8 bases; junction bases outside the gene matches: 12. The CDR3 DNA reads as TGTGCCAGCAGCCCTTCCCGACAGGGGCTCAGGGGCTACACCTTC. Protein product: CASSPSRQGLRGYTF.

The chain links TRBV5-1 to TRBJ1-6; 7 bases line up with TRBD1. Germline trimming cut 2 bases from V and 9 bases from J; bases unmatched to any gene: 5. The CDR3 sequence is 14 residues long. Germline loops: CDR1 SGHRS, CDR2 YFSETQ. The CDR3 loop reads CASSFEGAGSPLHF. Here the CDR3 DNA reads TGCGCCAGCAGCTTTGAGGGGGCGGGTTCACCCCTCCACTTT.

CDR3 residues: CSGEVGETQYF. CDR3 nucleotide sequence: TGCAGTGGAGAGGTGGGAGAGACCCAGTACTTC. The rearrangement links TRBV20-1 to TRBJ2-5; the D is unclear. CDR1 and CDR2 (germline): DFQATT, SNEGSKA (reference sequence). Trimming cost V 7 bases and J 4 bases, with 10 bases left between them. The CDR3 is made up of 11 amino acids.

This chain joins TRBV5-4 and TRBJ1-3; D remains ambiguous. CDR3 length: 12 amino acids. Germline loops: CDR1 SGHNT, CDR2 YYREEE (reference sequence). Trimming pared 1 base from V and 4 bases from J, leaving 3 bases between. The CDR3 DNA reads as TGTGCCAGCAGCTTGAGCGGAAACACCATATATTTT. Encoded protein: CASSLSGNTIYF.